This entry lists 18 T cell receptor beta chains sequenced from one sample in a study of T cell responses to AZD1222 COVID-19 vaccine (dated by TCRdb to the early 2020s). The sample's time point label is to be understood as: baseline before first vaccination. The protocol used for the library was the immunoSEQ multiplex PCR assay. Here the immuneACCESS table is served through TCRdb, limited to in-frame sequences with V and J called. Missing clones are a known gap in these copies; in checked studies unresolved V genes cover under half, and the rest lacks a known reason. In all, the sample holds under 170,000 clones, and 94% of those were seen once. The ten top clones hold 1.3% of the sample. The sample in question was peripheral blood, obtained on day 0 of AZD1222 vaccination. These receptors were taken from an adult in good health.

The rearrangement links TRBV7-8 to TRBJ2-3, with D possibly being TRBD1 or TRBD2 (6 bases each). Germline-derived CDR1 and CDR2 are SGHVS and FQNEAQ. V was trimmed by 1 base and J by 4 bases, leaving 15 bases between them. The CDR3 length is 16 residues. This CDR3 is CASSLVVGGMADTQYF. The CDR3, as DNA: TGTGCCAGCAGCTTAGTAGTAGGGGGGATGGCAGATACGCAGTATTTT.

For the CDR3, the DNA is TGTGCCAGCAGTTCCCACGGGGAGCGGGTCTACAATGAGCAGTTCTTC. Translation: CASSSHGERVYNEQFF. The rearrangement links TRBV6-2 or TRBV6-3 to TRBJ2-1; D may be TRBD2 (6 bases). Germline CDR1 MNHEY, CDR2 SVGEGT. The CDR3 loop spans 16 amino acids. The V end lost 4 bases, the J end lost 3 bases, and 16 bases lay between the germline ends.

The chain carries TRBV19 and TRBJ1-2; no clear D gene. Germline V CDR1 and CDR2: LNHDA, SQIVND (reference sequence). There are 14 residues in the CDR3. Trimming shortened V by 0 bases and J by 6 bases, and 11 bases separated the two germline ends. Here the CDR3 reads CASSIEGRSHGYTF. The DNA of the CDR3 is TGTGCCAGTAGTATAGAGGGCAGGAGCCATGGCTACACCTTC.

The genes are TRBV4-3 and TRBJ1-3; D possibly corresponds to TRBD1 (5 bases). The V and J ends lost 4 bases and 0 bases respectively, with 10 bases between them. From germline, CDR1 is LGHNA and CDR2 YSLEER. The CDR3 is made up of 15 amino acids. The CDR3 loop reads CASSPQVLSGNTIYF. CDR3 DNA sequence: TGCGCCAGCAGCCCACAGGTACTCTCTGGAAACACCATATATTTT.

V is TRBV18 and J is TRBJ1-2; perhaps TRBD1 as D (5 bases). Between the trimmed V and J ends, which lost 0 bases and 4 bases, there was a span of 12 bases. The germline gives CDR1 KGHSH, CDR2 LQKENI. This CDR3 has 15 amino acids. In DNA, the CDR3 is TGTGCCAGCTCACCACCCTCAACAGGTAGCTATGGCTACACCTTC. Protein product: CASSPPSTGSYGYTF.

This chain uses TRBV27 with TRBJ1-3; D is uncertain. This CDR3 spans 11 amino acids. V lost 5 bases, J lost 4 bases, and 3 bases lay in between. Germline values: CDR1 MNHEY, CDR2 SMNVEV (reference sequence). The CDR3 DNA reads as TGTGCCAGCAGTCGAGGAAACACCATATATTTT. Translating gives CASSRGNTIYF.

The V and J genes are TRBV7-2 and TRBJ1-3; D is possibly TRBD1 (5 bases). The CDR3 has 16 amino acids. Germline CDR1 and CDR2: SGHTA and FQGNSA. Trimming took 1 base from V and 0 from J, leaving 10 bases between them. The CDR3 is CASSLVGTVSGNTIYF. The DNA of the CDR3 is TGTGCCAGCAGCTTAGTTGGGACGGTCTCTGGAAACACCATATATTTT.

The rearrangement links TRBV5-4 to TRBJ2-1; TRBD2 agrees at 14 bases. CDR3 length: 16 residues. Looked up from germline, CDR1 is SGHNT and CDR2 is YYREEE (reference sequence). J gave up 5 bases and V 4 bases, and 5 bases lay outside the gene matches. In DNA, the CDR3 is TGTGCCAGCAGCCGCGGGGGACTAGCGGGGGACAATGAGCAGTTCTTC. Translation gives CASSRGGLAGDNEQFF.

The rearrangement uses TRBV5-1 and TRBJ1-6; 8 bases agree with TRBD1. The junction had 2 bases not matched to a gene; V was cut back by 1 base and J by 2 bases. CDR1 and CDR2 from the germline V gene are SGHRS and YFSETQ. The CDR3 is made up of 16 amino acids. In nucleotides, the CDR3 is TGCGCCAGCAGCTTGACAGGGGGTACCTATAATTCACCCCTCCACTTT. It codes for CASSLTGGTYNSPLHF.

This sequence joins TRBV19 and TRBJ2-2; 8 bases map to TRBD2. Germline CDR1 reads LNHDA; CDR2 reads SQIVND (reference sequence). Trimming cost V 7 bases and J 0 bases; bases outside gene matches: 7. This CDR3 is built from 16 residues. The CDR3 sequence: CASTPTSGANTGELFF. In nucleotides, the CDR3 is TGTGCCAGTACCCCCACTAGCGGAGCGAACACCGGGGAGCTGTTTTTT. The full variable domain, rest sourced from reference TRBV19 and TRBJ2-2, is DGGITQSPKYLFRKEGQNVTLSCEQNLNHDAMYWYRQDPGQGLRLIYYSQIVNDFQKGDIAEGYSVSREKKESFPLTVTSAQKNPTAFYLCASTPTSGANTGELFFGEGSRLTVL.

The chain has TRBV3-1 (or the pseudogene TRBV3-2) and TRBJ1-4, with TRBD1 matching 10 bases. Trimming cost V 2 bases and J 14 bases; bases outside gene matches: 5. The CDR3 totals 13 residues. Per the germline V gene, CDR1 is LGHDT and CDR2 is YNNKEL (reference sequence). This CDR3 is CASSQTGQGDLFF. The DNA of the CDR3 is TGTGCCAGCAGCCAAACAGGACAGGGGGATCTGTTTTTT.

The CDR3 loop reads CASSHNVPRGWGGDTIYF. Written as DNA, the CDR3 is TGTGCCAGCAGCCATAATGTGCCGCGTGGATGGGGTGGGGACACCATATATTTT. The V gene is TRBV7-9, the J gene TRBJ1-3, with D unresolved. The CDR3 has 18 amino acids. V was shortened by 5 bases and J by 8 bases, with 28 bases between the two germline ends. Germline V CDR1 and CDR2: SEHNR, FQNEAQ (reference sequence).

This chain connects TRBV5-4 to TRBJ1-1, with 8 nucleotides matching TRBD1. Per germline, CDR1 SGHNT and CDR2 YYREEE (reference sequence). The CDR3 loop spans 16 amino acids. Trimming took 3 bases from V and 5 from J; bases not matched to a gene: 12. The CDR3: CASSWAGGGGETEAFF. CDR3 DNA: TGTGCCAGCAGCTGGGCAGGGGGCGGTGGAGAGACTGAAGCTTTCTTT.

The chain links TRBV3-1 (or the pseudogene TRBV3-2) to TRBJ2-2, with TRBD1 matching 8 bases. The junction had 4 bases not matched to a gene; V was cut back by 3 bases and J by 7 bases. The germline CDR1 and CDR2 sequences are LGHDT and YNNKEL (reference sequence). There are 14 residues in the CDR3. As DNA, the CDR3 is TGTGCCAGCAGCCAGCCTACAGGGGGCGGGGAGCTGTTTTTT. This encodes CASSQPTGGGELFF.

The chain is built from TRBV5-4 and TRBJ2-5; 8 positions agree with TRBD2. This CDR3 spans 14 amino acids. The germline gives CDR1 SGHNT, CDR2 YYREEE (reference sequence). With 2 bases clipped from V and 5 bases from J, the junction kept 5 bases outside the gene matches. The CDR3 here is CASSFRGGSETQYF. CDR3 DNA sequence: TGTGCCAGCAGCTTCCGGGGGGGGTCGGAGACCCAGTACTTC.

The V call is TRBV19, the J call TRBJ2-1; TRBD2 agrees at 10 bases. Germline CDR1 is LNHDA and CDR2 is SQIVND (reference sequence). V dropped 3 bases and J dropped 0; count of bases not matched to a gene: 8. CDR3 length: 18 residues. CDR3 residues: CASSILLAGTSSYNEQFF. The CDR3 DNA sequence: TGTGCCAGTAGTATCTTACTAGCGGGGACGAGCTCCTACAATGAGCAGTTCTTC.

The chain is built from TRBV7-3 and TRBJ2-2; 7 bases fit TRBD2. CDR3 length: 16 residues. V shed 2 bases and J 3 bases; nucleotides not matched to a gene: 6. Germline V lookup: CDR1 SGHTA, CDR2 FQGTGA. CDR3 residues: CASSLGPSGDTGELFF. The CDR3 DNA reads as TGTGCCAGCAGCTTAGGGCCTAGCGGTGACACCGGGGAGCTGTTTTTT.

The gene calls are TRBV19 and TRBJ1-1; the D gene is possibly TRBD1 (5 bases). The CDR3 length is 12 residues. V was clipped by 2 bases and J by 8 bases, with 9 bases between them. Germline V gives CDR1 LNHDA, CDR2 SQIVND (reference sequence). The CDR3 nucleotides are TGTGCCAGTAGTATACCGGGGGGAGAAGCTTTCTTT. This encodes CASSIPGGEAFF.